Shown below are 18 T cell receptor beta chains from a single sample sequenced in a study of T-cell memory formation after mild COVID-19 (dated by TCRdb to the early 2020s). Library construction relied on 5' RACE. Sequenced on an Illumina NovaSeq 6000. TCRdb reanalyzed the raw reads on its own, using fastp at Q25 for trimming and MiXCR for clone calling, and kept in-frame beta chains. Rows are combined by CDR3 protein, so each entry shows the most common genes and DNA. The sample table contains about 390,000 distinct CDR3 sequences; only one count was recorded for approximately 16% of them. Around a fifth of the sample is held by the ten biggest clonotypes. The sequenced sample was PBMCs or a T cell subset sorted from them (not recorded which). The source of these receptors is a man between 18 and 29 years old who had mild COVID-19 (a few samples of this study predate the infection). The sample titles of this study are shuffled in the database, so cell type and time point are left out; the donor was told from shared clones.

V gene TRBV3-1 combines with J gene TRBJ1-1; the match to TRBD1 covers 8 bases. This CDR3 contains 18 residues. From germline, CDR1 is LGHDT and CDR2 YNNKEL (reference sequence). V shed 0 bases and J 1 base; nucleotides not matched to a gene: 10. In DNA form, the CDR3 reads TGTGCCAGCAGCCAAGAGGGGCAGGGGGCCCCTAAGAACACTGAAGCTTTCTTT. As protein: CASSQEGQGAPKNTEAFF. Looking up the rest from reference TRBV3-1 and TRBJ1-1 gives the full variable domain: DTAVSQTPKYLVTQMGNDKSIKCEQNLGHDTMYWYKQDSKKFLKIMFSYNNKELIINETVPNRFSPKSPDKAHLNLHINSLELGDSAVYFCASSQEGQGAPKNTEAFFGQGTRLTVV.

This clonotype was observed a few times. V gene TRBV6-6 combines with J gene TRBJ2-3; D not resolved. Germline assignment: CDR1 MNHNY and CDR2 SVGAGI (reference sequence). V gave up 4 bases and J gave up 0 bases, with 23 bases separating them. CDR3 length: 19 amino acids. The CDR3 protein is CASSFATGSTLGSTDTQYF. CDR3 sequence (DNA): TGTGCCAGCAGTTTCGCTACCGGGTCCACTCTGGGGAGCACAGATACGCAGTATTTT.

Written as DNA, the CDR3 is TGTGCCAGCAGTTCCGGGACACTCAATGAGCAGTTCTTC. Its translation is CASSSGTLNEQFF. V is TRBV27 and J is TRBJ2-1; D might be TRBD1 (6 bases). CDR1 MNHEY and CDR2 SMNVEV come from the germline V gene (reference sequence). The CDR3 sequence is 13 residues long. Trimming left V 4 bases short and J 6 bases short, with 10 bases between.

The CDR3 loop reads CSATGTGHTGELFF. The CDR3 DNA is TGCAGTGCAACCGGGACAGGGCACACCGGGGAGCTGTTTTTT. The chain joins TRBV20-1 to TRBJ2-2, with 9 bases that match TRBD1. The V gene's germline CDR1 is DFQATT and CDR2 SNEGSKA (reference sequence). This CDR3 has 14 amino acids. The V and J ends lost 6 bases and 3 bases, in that order; junction bases with no gene match: 5.

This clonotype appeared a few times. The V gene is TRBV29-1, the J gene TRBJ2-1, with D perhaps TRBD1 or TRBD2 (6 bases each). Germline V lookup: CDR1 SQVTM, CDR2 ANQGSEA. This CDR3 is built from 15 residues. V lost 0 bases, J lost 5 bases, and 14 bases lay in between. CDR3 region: CSVEDVKGGNNEQFF. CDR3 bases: TGCAGCGTTGAAGATGTCAAGGGGGGCAACAATGAGCAGTTCTTC.

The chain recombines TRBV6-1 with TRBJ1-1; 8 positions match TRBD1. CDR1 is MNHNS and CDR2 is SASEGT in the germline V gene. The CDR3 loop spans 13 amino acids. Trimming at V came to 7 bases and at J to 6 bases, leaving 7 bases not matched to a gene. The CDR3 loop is CASTQGARSEAFF. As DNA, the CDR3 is TGTGCCAGCACCCAGGGGGCTCGCTCTGAAGCTTTCTTT.

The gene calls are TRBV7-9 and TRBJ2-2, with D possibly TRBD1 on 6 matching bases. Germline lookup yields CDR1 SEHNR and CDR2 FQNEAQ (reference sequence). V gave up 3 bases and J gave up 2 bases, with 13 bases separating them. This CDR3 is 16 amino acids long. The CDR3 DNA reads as TGTGCCAGCAGCTTCTTAGACAGGTCTAACACCGGGGAGCTGTTTTTT. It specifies CASSFLDRSNTGELFF. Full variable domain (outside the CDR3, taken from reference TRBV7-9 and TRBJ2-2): DTGVSQNPRHKITKRGQNVTFRCDPISEHNRLYWYRQTLGQGPEFLTYFQNEAQLEKSRLLSDRFSAERPKGSFSTLEIQRTEQGDSAMYLCASSFLDRSNTGELFFGEGSRLTVL.

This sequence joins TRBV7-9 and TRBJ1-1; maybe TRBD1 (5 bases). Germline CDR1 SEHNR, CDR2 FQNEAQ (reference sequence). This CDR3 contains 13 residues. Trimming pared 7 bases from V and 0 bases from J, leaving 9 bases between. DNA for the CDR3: TGTGCCAGCAAGAGGGGAATGAACACTGAAGCTTTCTTT. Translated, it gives CASKRGMNTEAFF.

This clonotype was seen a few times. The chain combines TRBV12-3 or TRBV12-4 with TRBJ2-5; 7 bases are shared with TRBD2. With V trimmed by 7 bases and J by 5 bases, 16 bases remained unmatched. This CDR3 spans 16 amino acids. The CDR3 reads CASTPRSGGGRETQYF. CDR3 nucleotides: TGTGCCAGCACCCCAAGGAGTGGGGGGGGAAGGGAGACCCAGTACTTC.

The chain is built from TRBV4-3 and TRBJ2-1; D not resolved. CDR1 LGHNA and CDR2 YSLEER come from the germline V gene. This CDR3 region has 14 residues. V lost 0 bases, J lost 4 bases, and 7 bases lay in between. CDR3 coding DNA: TGCGCCAGCAGCCAAGATCGTCAGTACAATGAGCAGTTCTTC. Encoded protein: CASSQDRQYNEQFF.

The CDR3 DNA sequence: TGTGCCAGCAGCTTAGGAACAACCTCCTACAATGAGCAGTTCTTC. Protein: CASSLGTTSYNEQFF. The chain couples TRBV7-3 to TRBJ2-1; D gene uncertain. Looked up from germline, CDR1 is SGHTA and CDR2 is FQGTGA. This CDR3 spans 15 amino acids. The ends were cut back, 2 bases at V and 0 bases at J, with 8 bases in the middle.

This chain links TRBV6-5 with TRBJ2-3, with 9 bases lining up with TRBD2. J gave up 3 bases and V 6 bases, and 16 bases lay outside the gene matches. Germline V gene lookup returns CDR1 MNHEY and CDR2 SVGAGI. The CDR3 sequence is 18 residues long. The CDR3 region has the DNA TGTGCCAGCAGCCACGGCGGGGGGGCCTTCCGACCTACAGATACGCAGTATTTT. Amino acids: CASSHGGGAFRPTDTQYF.

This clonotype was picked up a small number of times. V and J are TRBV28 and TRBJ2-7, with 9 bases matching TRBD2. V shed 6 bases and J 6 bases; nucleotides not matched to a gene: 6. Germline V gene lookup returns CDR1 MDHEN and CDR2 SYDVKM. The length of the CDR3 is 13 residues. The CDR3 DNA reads TGTGCCAGCAGGCTCGGGACTAGCCTCGAGCAGTACGTC. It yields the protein CASRLGTSLEQYV.

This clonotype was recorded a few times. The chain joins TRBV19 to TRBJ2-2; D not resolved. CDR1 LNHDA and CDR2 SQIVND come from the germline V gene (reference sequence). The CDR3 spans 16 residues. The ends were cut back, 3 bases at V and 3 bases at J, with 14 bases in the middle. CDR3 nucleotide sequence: TGTGCCAGTAGTATTAAGGGTATCCGGGACACCGGGGAGCTGTTTTTT. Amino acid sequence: CASSIKGIRDTGELFF.

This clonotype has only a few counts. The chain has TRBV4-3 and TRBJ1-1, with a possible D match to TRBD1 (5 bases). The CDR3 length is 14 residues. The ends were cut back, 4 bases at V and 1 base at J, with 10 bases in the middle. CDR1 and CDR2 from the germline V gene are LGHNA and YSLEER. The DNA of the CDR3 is TGCGCCAGCAGCCGGGGACCGCAGAACACTGAAGCTTTCTTT. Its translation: CASSRGPQNTEAFF.

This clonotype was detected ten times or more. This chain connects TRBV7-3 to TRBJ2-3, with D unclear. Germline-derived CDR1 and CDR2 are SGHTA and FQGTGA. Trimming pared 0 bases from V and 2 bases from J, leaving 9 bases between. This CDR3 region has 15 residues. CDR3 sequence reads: CASSLTGSHTDTQYF. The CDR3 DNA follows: TGTGCCAGCAGCTTAACGGGTAGCCACACAGATACGCAGTATTTT.

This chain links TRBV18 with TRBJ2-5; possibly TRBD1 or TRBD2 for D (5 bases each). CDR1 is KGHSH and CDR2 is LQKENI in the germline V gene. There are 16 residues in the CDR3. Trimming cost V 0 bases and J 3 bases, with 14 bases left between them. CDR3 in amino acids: CASSPPGPRGEETQYF. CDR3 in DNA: TGTGCCAGCTCACCACCGGGGCCTCGGGGCGAAGAGACCCAGTACTTC.

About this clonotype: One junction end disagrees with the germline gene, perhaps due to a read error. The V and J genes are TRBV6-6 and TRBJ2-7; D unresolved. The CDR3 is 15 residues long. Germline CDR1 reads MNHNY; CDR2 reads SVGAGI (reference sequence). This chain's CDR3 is CASSATGQTYTLGDF. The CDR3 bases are TGTGCCAGCAGCGCGACGGGCCAAACTTATACGCTTGGAGACTTC.